The 15 T cell receptor beta chains reported below all come from one sample, sequenced in a study of T cells in Graves' hyperthyroidism and ophthalmopathy. RNA transcripts yielded amplified TCR beta CDR3 regions. In the first-round RT-PCR of the TCR CDR3, the HTBI primer set was used. TCRdb itself ran the multiplex PCR reads through MiXCR, one entry per CDR3 protein. Found here are about 840,000 distinct CDR3 sequences, over 35% of them singletons; the top ten hold approximately 8.7%. The specimen was blood. These receptor sequences come from a man younger than 35 with Graves' hyperthyroidism.

In regard to this clonotype: Its ends do not fully match the called genes, so a read error is possible. This chain links TRBV13 with TRBJ2-2; 13 bases are a match to TRBD2. This CDR3 region has 13 residues. Germline CDR1 and CDR2: PRHDT and FYEKMQ (reference sequence). The chain's CDR3 is CASSPWTSGGLFF. The CDR3 bases are TGTGCCAGCAGCCCCTGGACTAGCGGGGGGCTGTTTTTT.

The gene calls are TRBV10-2 and TRBJ1-2; tentative D call: TRBD1 (5 bases). The CDR3 sequence is 20 residues long. Germline V gene data show CDR1 as WSHSY and CDR2 as SAAADI. Trimming took off 4 bases at V and 5 bases at J, with 32 bases between the two ends. CDR3 in amino acids: CASSARKGGSVERGRYGYTF. The CDR3 DNA follows: TGCGCCAGCAGTGCCCGGAAGGGAGGGTCCGTGGAGCGGGGGAGATATGGCTACACCTTC.

Only one count was recorded for this clonotype. The CDR3 does not close with the conserved phenylalanine or tryptophan, likely indicating a read error. The limits of the CDR3 on the DNA are not certain, so only TCRdb's listed CDR3 is given. V and J are TRBV12-3 or TRBV12-4 and TRBJ2-6; the table's D call TRBD1 went unverified against the DNA. The CDR3 numbers 9 amino acids, ends counted. CDR3 loop: CASSKGQGA.

This chain joins TRBV19 and TRBJ1-2; 8 bases match TRBD1. The germline CDR1 and CDR2 sequences are LNHDA and SQIVND (reference sequence). V was pared by 5 bases and J by 3 bases, with 8 bases of the junction left unmatched. The CDR3 extends over 15 amino acids. CDR3: CASSFGQGTDYGYTF. CDR3 DNA sequence: TGTGCCAGTAGTTTTGGACAGGGAACCGACTATGGCTACACCTTC. Full variable domain (outside the CDR3, taken from reference TRBV19 and TRBJ1-2): DGGITQSPKYLFRKEGQNVTLSCEQNLNHDAMYWYRQDPGQGLRLIYYSQIVNDFQKGDIAEGYSVSREKKESFPLTVTSAQKNPTAFYLCASSFGQGTDYGYTFGSGTRLTVV.

V usage is TRBV6-1 and J usage is TRBJ2-7; 9 bases align to TRBD1. The V gene end was trimmed by 6 bases and the J gene end by 2 bases; junction bases not matched to a gene: 8. The CDR3 length is 15 residues. Germline assignment: CDR1 MNHNS and CDR2 SASEGT. CDR3 nucleotides: TGTGCCAGCAGCTTCTGGGACAGGGAGCCCTACGAGCAGTACTTC. Translating gives CASSFWDREPYEQYF.

In this sample, this clonotype turned up once. The junction differs from germline at one of its ends, possibly a read error. The chain uses TRBV6-1 and TRBJ2-5, with TRBD1 matching 10 bases. Germline assignment: CDR1 MNHNS and CDR2 SASEGT. This CDR3 region has 15 residues. The CDR3 nucleotides read TGTGGCAGCAGTGCCGGGACAGGGGAAGTAGAGACCCAGTACTTC. Protein sequence: CGSSAGTGEVETQYF.

This clonotype was counted only a few times. The chain recombines TRBV19 with TRBJ1-5; D call uncertain. Germline loops: CDR1 LNHDA, CDR2 SQIVND (reference sequence). The V and J ends lost 3 bases and 0 bases respectively, with 9 bases between them. The CDR3 is 15 amino acids. CDR3 region: CASSMGLFSNQPQHF. The CDR3 nucleotides are TGTGCCAGTAGTATGGGTCTCTTTAGCAATCAGCCCCAGCATTTT.

This chain's CDR3 is CASSLGASGRFGSYEQYF. The CDR3 coding sequence is TGTGCCAGCAGCTTAGGGGCAAGCGGGAGATTCGGATCCTACGAGCAGTACTTC. The chain joins TRBV13 to TRBJ2-7, with 8 bases fitting TRBD2. The junction had 11 bases not matched to a gene; V was cut back by 0 bases and J by 1 base. The CDR3 loop spans 18 amino acids. Germline loops: CDR1 PRHDT, CDR2 FYEKMQ (reference sequence).

Turning to this clonotype: At one end the junction does not follow the germline gene, possibly because of a read error. J is TRBJ2-7 and V is TRBV24-1, with D maybe TRBD2 (5 bases). CDR3 size: 16 residues. The V gene's germline CDR1 is KGHDR and CDR2 SFDVKD. The CDR3: CASSYSSGEVVYEQYF. The CDR3 region has the DNA TGTGCCAGCAGTTACTCGAGCGGAGAAGTAGTATACGAGCAGTACTTC.

This clonotype was counted ten times or more. This chain connects TRBV20-1 to TRBJ1-1, with unresolved D. The germline V gene encodes CDR1 DFQATT and CDR2 SNEGSKA (reference sequence). The CDR3 runs to 14 residues. Between the trimmed V and J ends, which lost 8 bases and 0 bases, there was a span of 16 bases. CDR3: CSPGQEGLNTEAFF. The CDR3 coding sequence is TGCAGTCCGGGCCAGGAGGGCTTGAACACTGAAGCTTTCTTT.

Ten or more counts support this clonotype. The chain has TRBV9 and TRBJ1-6, with no clear D. CDR3 length: 13 amino acids. Looked up from germline, CDR1 is SGDLS and CDR2 is YYNGEE. V lost 3 bases and J lost 5, with 6 bases in between. The CDR3 DNA reads TGTGCCAGCAGCGGAGAGCATAATTCACCCCTCCACTTT. Amino acids: CASSGEHNSPLHF.

This clonotype was counted many times. The chain couples TRBV5-1 to TRBJ2-7, with a possible D match to TRBD2 (6 bases). The V end was cut by 3 bases, the J end by 0 bases, with 13 bases between. The germline V gene encodes CDR1 SGHRS and CDR2 YFSETQ. The CDR3 covers 15 residues. The DNA of the CDR3 is TGCGCCAGCAGCTCTGGAGCGGGCTCCTCCTACGAGCAGTACTTC. This encodes CASSSGAGSSYEQYF.

As to this clonotype: A read error may be the cause here, since a much bigger clone is one base away. The J gene is TRBJ2-6, the V gene TRBV7-9, with D unclear. Trimming left V 4 bases short and J 2 bases short, with 9 bases between. Germline V gene data show CDR1 as SEHNR and CDR2 as FQNEAQ (reference sequence). There are 15 residues in the CDR3. The CDR3 here is CASSSHPTGANVLTF. CDR3 DNA sequence: TGTGCCAGCAGCTCCCACCCCACTGGGGCCAACGTCCTGACTTTC.

For this clonotype: This may come from a read error, since a much larger clone is one base off. J is TRBJ1-2 and V is TRBV2; D is undetermined. The germline V and J ends were trimmed by 10 bases and 2 bases, with 17 bases remaining between them. Germline values: CDR1 SNHLY, CDR2 FYNNEI. This CDR3 has 14 residues. The CDR3 loop reads CANAVRSGNYGYTF. The CDR3 nucleotides read TGTGCCAACGCCGTTAGGAGCGGGAACTATGGCTACACCTTC.

This clonotype was recorded a few times. The rearrangement uses TRBV20-1 and TRBJ1-1; TRBD1 is a possible D gene (5 bases). Looked up from germline, CDR1 is DFQATT and CDR2 is SNEGSKA (reference sequence). The V and J ends lost 3 bases and 0 bases respectively, with 20 bases between them. The CDR3 consists of 17 residues. The CDR3 protein is CSASLKVGRTMNTEAFF. CDR3 coding DNA: TGCAGTGCTAGCCTCAAGGTGGGACGGACCATGAACACTGAAGCTTTCTTT.